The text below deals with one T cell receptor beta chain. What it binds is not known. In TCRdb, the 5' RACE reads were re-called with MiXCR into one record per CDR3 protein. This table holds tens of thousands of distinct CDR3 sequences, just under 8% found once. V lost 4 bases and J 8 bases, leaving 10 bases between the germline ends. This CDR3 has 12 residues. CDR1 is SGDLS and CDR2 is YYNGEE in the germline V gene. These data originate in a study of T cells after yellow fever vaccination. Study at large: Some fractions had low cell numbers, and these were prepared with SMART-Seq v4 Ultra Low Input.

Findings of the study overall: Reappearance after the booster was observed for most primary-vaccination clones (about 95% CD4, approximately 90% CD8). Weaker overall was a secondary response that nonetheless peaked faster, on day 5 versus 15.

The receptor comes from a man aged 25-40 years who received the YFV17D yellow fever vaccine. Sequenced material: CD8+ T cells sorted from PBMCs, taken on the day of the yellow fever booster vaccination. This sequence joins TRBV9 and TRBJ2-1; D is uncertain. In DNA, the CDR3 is TGTGCCAGCAGCCTAGGAACCCATGAGCAGTTCTTC. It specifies CASSLGTHEQFF.